The clone carrying this T cell receptor beta chain has a handful of counts. Antigen specificity is unknown. One entry per CDR3 protein, called by TCRdb with MiXCR from the reads. The sample carries fewer than 550,000 distinct CDR3 sequences, around 27% recorded once. The sample is drawn from a study of T cell repertoires in cytomegalovirus infection. The V and J ends lost 3 bases and 5 bases respectively, with 13 bases between them. CDR3 size: 14 residues. Overall study results and limits: In two of eight donors, the top clonotype was HLA-C-restricted CMV-specific.

The chain recombines TRBV12-3 or TRBV12-4 with TRBJ1-2, with a weak D call TRBD1 (6 bases). Sequencing input: PBMCs. This clonotype was obtained from a human donor in good health (CMV status not recorded). Some clones in this sample may be carry-over from other donors' samples. The CDR3 here is CASSFWGREYGYTF. In DNA form, the CDR3 reads TGTGCCAGCAGTTTTTGGGGGCGCGAATATGGCTACACCTTC.